These T cell receptor beta chains were read from a single sample in a study of PD-L1 blockade in urothelial cancer. Measured with immunoSEQ multiplex PCR; TCRdb has only the in-frame clones, and not every one. This sample has about 80,000 clones, with approximately 86% found just once. The specimen was PBMCs, collected around atezolizumab (anti-PD-L1) treatment. The origin of the receptors is a woman aged 70-85 years with urothelial cancer. Both conserved end residues are part of each CDR3. Each record gives: clone size, J gene, V gene, D gene, CDR3 DNA, CDR3 protein. The D gene is left open where the match is weak. The listing skips clone size in some rows; elsewhere it reads once, few, many or a size class.

>NA|TRBJ2-5|TRBV30|TRBD1
TGTGCCTGGAGCTACAGGGGGCCAGAGACCCAGTACTTC
CAWSYRGPETQYF
>NA|TRBJ1-2|TRBV12-2|NA
TGTGCAAGTCGCTTGACTAGCGAACCTTTCACGACAGGGAAATATGGCTACACCTTC
CASRLTSEPFTTGKYGYTF
>NA|TRBJ2-3|TRBV27|TRBD2
TGTGCCAGCAGTTACGGACTAGTTTCTGATACGCAGTATTTT
CASSYGLVSDTQYF
>NA|TRBJ2-2|TRBV4-1|NA
TGCGCCAGCAGCCACACGAACACCGGGGAGCTGTTTTTT
CASSHTNTGELFF
>NA|TRBJ1-2|TRBV18|NA
TGTGCCAGCTCACAACTTGACATCTATGGCTACACCTTC
CASSQLDIYGYTF
>NA|TRBJ2-7|TRBV30|NA
TGTGCCTGGGCGGGGCCGGGCCAGCAGTACTTC
CAWAGPGQQYF
>once|TRBJ2-2|TRBV7-3|NA
TGTGCCAGCAGTCCCGACAGGACGAACACCGGGGAGCTGTTTTTT
CASSPDRTNTGELFF
>NA|TRBJ2-2|TRBV2|NA
TGTGCCAGCAGTGGTTCAGGGAGGCGAACCGGGGAGCTGTTTTTT
CASSGSGRRTGELFF
>NA|TRBJ1-2|TRBV7-9|NA
TGTGCCAGCAGCTTAGAGGGGGGGCCCTATGGCTACACCTTC
CASSLEGGPYGYTF
>NA|TRBJ2-2|TRBV5-4|TRBD1
TGTGCCAGCAGACATTGGAGACAGGGTAGAGACAACACCGGGGAGCTGTTTTTT
CASRHWRQGRDNTGELFF
>NA|TRBJ1-5|TRBV7-6|NA
TGTGCCAGCAGCTTAGCTCGGGGATTCGGCAATCAGCCCCAGCATTTT
CASSLARGFGNQPQHF
>NA|TRBJ1-2|TRBV28|TRBD1
TGTGCCAGCAGGGGGACAGGGATCAACTATGGCTACACCTTC
CASRGTGINYGYTF
>NA|TRBJ2-7|TRBV5-4|TRBD2
TGTGCCAGCAGCTTGGAGACTAGCAGGGACGAGCAGTACTTC
CASSLETSRDEQYF
>NA|TRBJ1-3|TRBV12-2|NA
TGTGCAAGTCGCTCGCCCTACACCTCGGGCGGGCATTTTAACGTGGGAAACACCATATATTTT
CASRSPYTSGGHFNVGNTIYF